This T cell receptor beta chain was captured by sequencing in a study of T cell responses to AZD1222 COVID-19 vaccine. Findings and limits, study-wide: Repertoire collection took place solely once the T cell response had peaked. The breadth and depth of Spike-specific TCRs increased once two AZD1222 doses had been given.

TCRdb's table, derived via immunoSEQ multiplex PCR, lists solely in-frame clones and lacks some. The data hold roughly 150,000 clones, with around 91% observed a single time. Of note for this clone: Its target is unknown.

This receptor was taken from an adult in good health. The sequences come from peripheral blood, collected on day 0 of AZD1222 vaccination.

CDR3 in DNA: TGTGCCAGCAGTTCTAGCGGGAGACACAGTGAGCAGTTCTTC. Translation: CASSSSGRHSEQFF. V gene TRBV28 combines with J gene TRBJ2-1, with 10 bases that match TRBD2. Germline lookup yields CDR1 MDHEN and CDR2 SYDVKM. This CDR3 spans 14 amino acids. V was clipped by 4 bases and J by 9 bases; unmatched bases: 6. The entire variable domain, with the rest obtained from reference TRBV28 and TRBJ2-1, is as follows: DVKVTQSSRYLVKRTGEKVFLECVQDMDHENMFWYRQDPGLGLRLIYFSYDVKMKEKGDIPEGYSVSREKKERFSLILESASTNQTSMYLCASSSSGRHSEQFFGPGTRLTVL.